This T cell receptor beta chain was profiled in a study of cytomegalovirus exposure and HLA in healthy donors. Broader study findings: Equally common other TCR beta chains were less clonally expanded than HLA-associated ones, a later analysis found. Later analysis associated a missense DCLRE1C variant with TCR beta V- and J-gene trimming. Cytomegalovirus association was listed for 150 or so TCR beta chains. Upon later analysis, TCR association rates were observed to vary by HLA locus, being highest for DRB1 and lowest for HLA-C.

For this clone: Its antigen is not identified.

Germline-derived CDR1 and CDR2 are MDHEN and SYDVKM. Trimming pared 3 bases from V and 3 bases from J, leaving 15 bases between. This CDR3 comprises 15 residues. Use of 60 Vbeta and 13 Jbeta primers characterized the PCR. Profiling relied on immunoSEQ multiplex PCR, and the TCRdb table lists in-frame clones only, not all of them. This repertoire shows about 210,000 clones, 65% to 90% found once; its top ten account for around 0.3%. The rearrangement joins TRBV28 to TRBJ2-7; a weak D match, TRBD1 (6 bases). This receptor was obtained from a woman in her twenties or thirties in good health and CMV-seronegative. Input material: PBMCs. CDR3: CASSLTDRLSYEQYF. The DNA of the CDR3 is TGTGCCAGCAGTTTGACTGACAGGCTTAGCTACGAGCAGTACTTC.